This T cell receptor (beta chain) was found in a study of shared clonotypes between healthy human individuals. The overall study: For every donor, three CD4 naive, three CD4 memory, two CD8 naive and one CD8 memory plates were used. Broader study findings: Clonotype sharing among donors was expected to depend on sequencing depth. What naive subsets generally showed was a larger estimated richness than memory subsets showed.

In the original analysis: Filtering of immunoSEQ junctional sequences could not match full-length read filtering. The data were produced by immunoSEQ multiplex PCR, yet TCRdb's version contains in-frame clones alone and is incomplete. That table furnishes V, J and clone size, whereas the DNA furnished D and trimming. The sample includes around 1.9 million clones, 85% to 95% of them seen just once. Of note for this clone: As yet, its antigen is unknown.

CD8 cells regarded as naive lacked CD45RO, were positively chosen for CCR7, and omitted terminally differentiated effector memory CD45RA+ cells. Source material: naive CD8+ T cells from PBMCs. This clonotype originated in a man aged 18 to 30 in good health. Some clones in this sample may be carry-over from other donors' samples.

The CDR3 loop is CATLGRGVGRGYTF. The CDR3 DNA is TGTGCCACCCTGGGGAGGGGAGTAGGTCGTGGCTACACCTTC. The chain couples TRBV6-1 to TRBJ1-2; D may be TRBD1 (5 bases). Between the trimmed V and J ends, which lost 10 bases and 7 bases, there was a span of 22 bases. Germline V gives CDR1 MNHNS, CDR2 SASEGT. The CDR3 has 14 residues.